This entry features one TCR beta chain sequence. CDR1 and CDR2 from the germline V gene are SGHRS and YFSETQ. The J segment lost 3 bases and the V segment lost 4 bases, leaving 15 bases of the junction unmatched. This CDR3 is 17 amino acids long. Any patient presenting with uncontrolled infection, other autoimmune disease, pregnancy or lactation was left out. The data originate from a study of T cells in Graves' hyperthyroidism and ophthalmopathy. The wider study: Peripheral blood was obtained at initial diagnosis, preceding any treatment.

RNA transcripts provided the source from which TCR beta CDR3 regions were amplified. The primer set for the first-round RT-PCR of the TCR CDR3 was HTBI. A single record per CDR3 protein comes from TCRdb applying MiXCR to the multiplex PCR reads. This table holds roughly 250,000 distinct CDR3 sequences, 22% found once. This sequence was found in a man aged 25-40 years with Graves' ophthalmopathy. The rearrangement links TRBV5-1 to TRBJ2-7; 8 bases are shared with TRBD2. Sequencing was carried out using blood. CDR3 residues: CASSRTLGGRSLYEQYF. CDR3 nucleotides: TGCGCCAGCAGCCGCACACTTGGCGGGAGGTCGCTCTACGAGCAGTACTTC.